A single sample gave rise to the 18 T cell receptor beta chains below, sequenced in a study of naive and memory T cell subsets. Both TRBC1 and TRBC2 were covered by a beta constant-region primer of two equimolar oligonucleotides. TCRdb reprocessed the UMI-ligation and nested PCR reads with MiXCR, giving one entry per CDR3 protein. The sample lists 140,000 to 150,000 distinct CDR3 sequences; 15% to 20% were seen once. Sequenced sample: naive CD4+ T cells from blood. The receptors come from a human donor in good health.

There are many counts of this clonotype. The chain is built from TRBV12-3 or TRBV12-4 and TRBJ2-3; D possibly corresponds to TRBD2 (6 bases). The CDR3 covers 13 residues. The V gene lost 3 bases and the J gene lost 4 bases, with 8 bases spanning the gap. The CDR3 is CASSFGGPDTQYF. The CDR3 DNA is TGTGCCAGCAGTTTCGGAGGGCCAGATACGCAGTATTTT.

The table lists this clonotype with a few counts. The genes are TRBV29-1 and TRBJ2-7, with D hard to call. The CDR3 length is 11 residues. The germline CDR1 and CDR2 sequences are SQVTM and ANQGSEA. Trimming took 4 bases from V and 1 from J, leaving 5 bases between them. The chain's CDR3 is CSVGQSYEQYF. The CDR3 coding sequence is TGCAGCGTTGGGCAGTCCTACGAGCAGTACTTC.

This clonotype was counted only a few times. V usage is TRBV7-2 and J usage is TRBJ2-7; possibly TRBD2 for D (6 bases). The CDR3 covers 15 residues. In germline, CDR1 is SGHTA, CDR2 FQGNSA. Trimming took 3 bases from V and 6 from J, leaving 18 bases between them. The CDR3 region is CASSFIAGLLGEQYF. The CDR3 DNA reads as TGTGCCAGCAGCTTCATCGCGGGACTCCTTGGCGAGCAGTACTTC.

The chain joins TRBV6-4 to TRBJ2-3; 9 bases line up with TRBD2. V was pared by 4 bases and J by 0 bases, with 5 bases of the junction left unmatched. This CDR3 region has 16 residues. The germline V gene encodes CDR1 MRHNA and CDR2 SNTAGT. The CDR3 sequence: CASSVGTSKSTDTQYF. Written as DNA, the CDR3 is TGTGCCAGCAGTGTCGGGACTAGCAAAAGCACAGATACGCAGTATTTT.

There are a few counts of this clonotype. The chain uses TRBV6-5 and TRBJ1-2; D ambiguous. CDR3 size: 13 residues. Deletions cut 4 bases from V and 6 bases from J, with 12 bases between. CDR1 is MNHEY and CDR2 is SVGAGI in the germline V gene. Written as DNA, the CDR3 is TGTGCCAGCAGTTCTGCGGGGAAGGATGGCTACACCTTC. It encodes CASSSAGKDGYTF.

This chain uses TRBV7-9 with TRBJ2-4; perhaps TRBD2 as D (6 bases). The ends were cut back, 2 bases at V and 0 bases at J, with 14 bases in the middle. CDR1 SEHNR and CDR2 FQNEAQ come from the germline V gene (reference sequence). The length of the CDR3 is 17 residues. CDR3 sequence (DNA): TGTGCCAGCAGCTTAAGTACGGGGGAACTAGCCAAAAACATTCAGTACTTC. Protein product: CASSLSTGELAKNIQYF.

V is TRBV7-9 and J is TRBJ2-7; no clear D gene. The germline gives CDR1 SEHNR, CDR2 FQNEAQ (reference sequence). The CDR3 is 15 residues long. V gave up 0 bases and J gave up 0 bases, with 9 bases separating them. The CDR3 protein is CASSLAGKSSYEQYF. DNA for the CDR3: TGTGCCAGCAGCTTAGCGGGGAAGAGCTCCTACGAGCAGTACTTC. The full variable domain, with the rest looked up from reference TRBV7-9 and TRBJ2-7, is DTGVSQNPRHKITKRGQNVTFRCDPISEHNRLYWYRQTLGQGPEFLTYFQNEAQLEKSRLLSDRFSAERPKGSFSTLEIQRTEQGDSAMYLCASSLAGKSSYEQYFGPGTRLTVT.

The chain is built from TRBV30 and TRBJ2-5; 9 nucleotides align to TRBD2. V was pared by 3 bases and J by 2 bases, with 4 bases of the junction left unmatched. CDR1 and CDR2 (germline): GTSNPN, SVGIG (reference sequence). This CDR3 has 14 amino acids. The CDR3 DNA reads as TGTGCCTGGAGGGGGACTAGCAGACAAGAGACCCAGTACTTC. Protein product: CAWRGTSRQETQYF. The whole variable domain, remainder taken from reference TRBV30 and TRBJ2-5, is SQTIHQWPATLVQPVGSPLSLECTVEGTSNPNLYWYRQAAGRGLQLLFYSVGIGQISSEVPQNLSASRPQDRQFILSSKKLLLSDSGFYLCAWRGTSRQETQYFGPGTRLLVL.

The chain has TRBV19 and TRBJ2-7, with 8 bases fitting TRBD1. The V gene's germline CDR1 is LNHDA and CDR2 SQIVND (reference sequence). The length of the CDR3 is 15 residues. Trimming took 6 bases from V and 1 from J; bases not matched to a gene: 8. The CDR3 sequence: CASSPRTGWSYEQYF. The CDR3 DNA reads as TGTGCCAGTAGCCCGAGGACAGGGTGGTCCTACGAGCAGTACTTC.

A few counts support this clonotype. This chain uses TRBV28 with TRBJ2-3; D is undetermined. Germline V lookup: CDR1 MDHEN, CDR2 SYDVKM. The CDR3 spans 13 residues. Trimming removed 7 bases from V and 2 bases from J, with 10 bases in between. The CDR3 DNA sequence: TGTGCCAGCACCCGGCCCCCCACAGATACGCAGTATTTT. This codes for CASTRPPTDTQYF.

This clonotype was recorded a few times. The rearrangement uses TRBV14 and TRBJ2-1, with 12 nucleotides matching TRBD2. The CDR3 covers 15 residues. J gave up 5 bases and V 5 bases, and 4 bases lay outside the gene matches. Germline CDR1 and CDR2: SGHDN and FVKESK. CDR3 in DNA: TGTGCCAGCAGCTACGGACTAGCGGGGAACAATGAGCAGTTCTTC. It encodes CASSYGLAGNNEQFF.

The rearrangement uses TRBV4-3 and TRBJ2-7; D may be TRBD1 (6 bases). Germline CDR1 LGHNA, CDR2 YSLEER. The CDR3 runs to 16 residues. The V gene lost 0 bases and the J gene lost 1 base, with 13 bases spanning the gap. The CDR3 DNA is TGCGCCAGCAGCCAAGACCTTAGGACAGAGTCCTACGAGCAGTACTTC. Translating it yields CASSQDLRTESYEQYF.

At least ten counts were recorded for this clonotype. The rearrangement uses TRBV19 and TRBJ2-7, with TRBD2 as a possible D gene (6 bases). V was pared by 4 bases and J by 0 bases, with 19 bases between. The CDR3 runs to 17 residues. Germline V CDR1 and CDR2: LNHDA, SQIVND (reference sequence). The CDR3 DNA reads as TGTGCCAGTAGTACCGGACCGGGACTCAAGGACTCCTACGAGCAGTACTTC. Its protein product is CASSTGPGLKDSYEQYF.

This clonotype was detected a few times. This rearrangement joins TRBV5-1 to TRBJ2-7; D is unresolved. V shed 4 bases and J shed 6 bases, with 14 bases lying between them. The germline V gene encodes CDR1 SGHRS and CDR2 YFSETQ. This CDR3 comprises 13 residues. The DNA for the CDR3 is TGCGCCAGCAGCCCAGGTGACGTCAGCGAGCAGTACTTC. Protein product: CASSPGDVSEQYF.

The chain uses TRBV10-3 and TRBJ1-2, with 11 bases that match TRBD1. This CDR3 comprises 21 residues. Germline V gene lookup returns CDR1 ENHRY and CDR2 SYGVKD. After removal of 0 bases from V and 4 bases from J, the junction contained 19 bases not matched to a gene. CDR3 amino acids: CAISESKSRTGGADGVYGYTF. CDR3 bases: TGTGCCATCAGTGAGTCGAAATCCCGGACAGGGGGCGCAGATGGCGTCTATGGCTACACCTTC.

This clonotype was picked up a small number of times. As DNA, the CDR3 is TGTGCCAGCAGTCATAAAGAGACCCAGTACTTC. This sequence encodes CASSHKETQYF. The chain couples TRBV12-3 or TRBV12-4 to TRBJ2-5, with D uncertain. The V and J ends lost 5 bases and 3 bases respectively, with 4 bases between them. The CDR3 sequence is 11 residues long.

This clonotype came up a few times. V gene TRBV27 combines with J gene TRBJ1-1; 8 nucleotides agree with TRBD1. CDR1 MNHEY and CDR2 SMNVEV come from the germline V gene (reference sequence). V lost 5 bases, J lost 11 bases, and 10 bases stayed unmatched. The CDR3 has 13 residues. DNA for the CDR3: TGTGCCAGCAGTCATCCCAGACAGGGGATTGCTTTCTTT. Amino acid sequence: CASSHPRQGIAFF.

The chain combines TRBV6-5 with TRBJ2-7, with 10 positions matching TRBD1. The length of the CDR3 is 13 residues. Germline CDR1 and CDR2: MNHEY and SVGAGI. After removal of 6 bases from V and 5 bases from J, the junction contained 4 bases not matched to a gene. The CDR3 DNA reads TGTGCCAGCAGCAGGACAGGGGGTGACGAGCAGTACTTC. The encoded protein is CASSRTGGDEQYF.